A single sample is the source of the 8 T cell receptor beta chains below, sequenced in a study of shared clonotypes between healthy human individuals. Method: immunoSEQ multiplex PCR; TCRdb's copy keeps in-frame clones and lacks some. The table records over a million clones, 70% to 80% of them present only once. Specimen: memory CD4+ T cells sorted from blood. The subset: CD45RA-negative fraction. The receptors stem from a young man in good health.

The chain couples TRBV19 to TRBJ1-5; the match to TRBD1 covers 9 bases. Per germline, CDR1 LNHDA and CDR2 SQIVND (reference sequence). The V and J ends lost 3 bases and 4 bases, in that order; junction bases with no gene match: 4. The CDR3 has 15 residues. The CDR3 DNA is TGTGCCAGTAGTATTGGGACAGGGAAGAATCAGCCCCAGCATTTT. Translation gives CASSIGTGKNQPQHF. Together with reference TRBV19 and TRBJ1-5, the CDR3 gives the full variable domain: DGGITQSPKYLFRKEGQNVTLSCEQNLNHDAMYWYRQDPGQGLRLIYYSQIVNDFQKGDIAEGYSVSREKKESFPLTVTSAQKNPTAFYLCASSIGTGKNQPQHFGDGTRLSIL.

The CDR3 DNA reads as TGTGCCAGCAGTACCCGTATAGGGAGCTCCTACGAGCAGTACTTC. This codes for CASSTRIGSSYEQYF. The J gene is TRBJ2-7, the V gene TRBV6-1, with D tentatively TRBD2 (5 bases). V was shortened by 5 bases and J by 0 bases, with 14 bases between the two germline ends. Germline assignment: CDR1 MNHNS and CDR2 SASEGT. The CDR3 loop spans 15 amino acids.

The CDR3 DNA follows: TGCGCCAGCACACCCCGGGGGGGCCCGTACGAGCAGTACTTC. Its translation: CASTPRGGPYEQYF. The chain is built from TRBV5-1 and TRBJ2-7; TRBD2 matches 8 bases. Germline V CDR1 and CDR2: SGHRS, YFSETQ. There are 14 residues in the CDR3. Germline trimming cut 6 bases from V and 4 bases from J; bases unmatched to any gene: 9.

The chain couples TRBV18 to TRBJ1-1; D uncertain. CDR1 and CDR2 from the germline V gene are KGHSH and LQKENI. The CDR3 consists of 13 residues. Trimming pared 7 bases from V and 7 bases from J, leaving 16 bases between. The CDR3 DNA reads as TGTGCCAGCTTCCAAAAAAGTTTGGGTGAAGCTTTCTTT. Translation gives CASFQKSLGEAFF.

This clone has a single count. This chain links TRBV27 with TRBJ1-6; TRBD1 might be the D (6 bases). This CDR3 is built from 16 residues. V was pared by 0 bases and J by 9 bases, with 15 bases between. Per the germline V gene, CDR1 is MNHEY and CDR2 is SMNVEV (reference sequence). The CDR3 nucleotides read TGTGCCAGCAGTTTATCGTTAGGGGGGGCGAGTTCACCCCTCCACTTT. Encoded protein: CASSLSLGGASSPLHF.

J is TRBJ1-2 and V is TRBV14; D is undetermined. Per germline, CDR1 SGHDN and CDR2 FVKESK. V shed 1 base and J shed 3 bases, with 9 bases lying between them. CDR3 length: 14 amino acids. CDR3 residues: CASSQVDGDYGYTF. The CDR3 region has the DNA TGTGCCAGCAGCCAAGTCGACGGGGACTATGGCTACACCTTC.

This clone was counted only a few times. The CDR3 nucleotides read TGTGCCAGCAGCTACGGACTAGCCCCCAACGATGAGCAGTTCTTC. This encodes CASSYGLAPNDEQFF. The chain carries TRBV14 and TRBJ2-1, with TRBD2 identical over 8 bases. Per the germline V gene, CDR1 is SGHDN and CDR2 is FVKESK. This CDR3 has 15 residues. J was trimmed by 8 bases and V by 5 bases; bases with no gene match: 11.

CDR3 DNA: TGTGCCAGCAGCTCGGACGGGAGGTACACTGAAGCTTTCTTT. It codes for CASSSDGRYTEAFF. The chain has TRBV7-2 and TRBJ1-1; no definite D call. The CDR3 loop spans 14 amino acids. Trimming shortened V by 4 bases and J by 3 bases, and 12 bases separated the two germline ends. Germline CDR1 reads SGHTA; CDR2 reads FQGNSA.